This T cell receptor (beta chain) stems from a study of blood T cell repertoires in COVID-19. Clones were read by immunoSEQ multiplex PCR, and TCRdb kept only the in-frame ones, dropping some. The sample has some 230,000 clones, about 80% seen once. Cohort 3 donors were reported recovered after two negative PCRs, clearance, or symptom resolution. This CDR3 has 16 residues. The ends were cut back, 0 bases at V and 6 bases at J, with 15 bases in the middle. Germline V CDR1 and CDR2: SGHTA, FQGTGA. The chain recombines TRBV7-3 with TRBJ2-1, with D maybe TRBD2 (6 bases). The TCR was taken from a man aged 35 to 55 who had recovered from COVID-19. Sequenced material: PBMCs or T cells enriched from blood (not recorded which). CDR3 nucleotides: TGTGCCAGCAGCTTAACTCGCGGGGCCCCCGGCAATGAGCAGTTCTTC. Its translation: CASSLTRGAPGNEQFF.